This T cell receptor (beta chain) was identified during a study of beta chain features in type 1 diabetes. Study background: Across the samples, about 110,000,000 sorted cells were examined in total.

This clone was seen only a few times. Its antigen is still unknown. CDR1 is SEHNR and CDR2 is FQNEAQ in the germline V gene (reference sequence). This CDR3 contains 16 residues. Trimming removed 5 bases at V and 6 bases at J, with 17 bases between. The sequenced template was cDNA made from the entire isolated RNA. Produced via immunoSEQ multiplex PCR; TCRdb's table is partial and in-frame only. Of approximately 600,000 clones in the sample, roughly 12% were seen once. Findings of the study overall: Any role of HLA type in TCRB rearrangement remained unresolved here. There was a moderate but significant shortening of TCRB CDR3s in all four CD4+ subsets of Type 1 diabetes patients.

A CD45RO/CCR7/CD25/CD127/CD95/CD27 panel sorted naive, central memory, regulatory and stem cell-like memory CD4+ cells. The chain links TRBV7-9 to TRBJ1-6, with D tentatively TRBD1 (6 bases). The sequencing sample was made of naive CD4+ T cells from blood. The source is a man aged 25 to 40 with type 1 diabetes. The CDR3 nucleotides read TGTGCCAGCAGCACAAGGGGGGGCACGTCTAATTCACCCCTCCACTTT. It yields the protein CASSTRGGTSNSPLHF.